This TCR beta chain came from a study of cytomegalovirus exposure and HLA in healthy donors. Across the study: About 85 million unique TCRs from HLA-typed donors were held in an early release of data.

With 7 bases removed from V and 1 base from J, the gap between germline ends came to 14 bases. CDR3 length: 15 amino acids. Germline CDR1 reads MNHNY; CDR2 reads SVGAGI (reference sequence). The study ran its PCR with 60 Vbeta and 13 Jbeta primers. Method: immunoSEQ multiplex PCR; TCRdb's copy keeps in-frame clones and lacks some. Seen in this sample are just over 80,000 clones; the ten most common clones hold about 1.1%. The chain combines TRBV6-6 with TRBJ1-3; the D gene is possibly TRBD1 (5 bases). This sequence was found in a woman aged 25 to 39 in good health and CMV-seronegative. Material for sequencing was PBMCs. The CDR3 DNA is TGTGCCAGCACCACAGGAGTAGGATCTGGAAACACCATATATTTT. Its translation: CASTTGVGSGNTIYF.